The 5 T cell receptor beta chains reported below all come from one sample, sequenced in a study of blood T cell repertoires in COVID-19. Produced via immunoSEQ multiplex PCR; TCRdb's table is partial and in-frame only. The profile shows about 230,000 clones, around 80% of them singletons. Sequencing used peripheral blood. The receptors were sampled from a woman between 40 and 50 years old who had recovered from COVID-19.

The chain joins TRBV2 to TRBJ2-7, with D perhaps TRBD2 (5 bases). Trimming stripped 4 bases from V and 0 bases from J, with 19 bases between. The CDR3 has 17 residues. The germline CDR1 and CDR2 sequences are SNHLY and FYNNEI. CDR3 sequence reads: CASSGGTRTSSSYEQYF. CDR3 sequence (DNA): TGTGCCAGCAGTGGGGGTACACGGACTTCCAGCTCCTACGAGCAGTACTTC.

This chain connects TRBV9 to TRBJ2-1; 9 positions agree with TRBD1. The junction had 7 bases not matched to a gene; V was cut back by 3 bases and J by 15 bases. CDR1 is SGDLS, CDR2 YYNGEE, per germline. This CDR3 comprises 12 residues. CDR3 bases: TGTGCCAGCAGCGAAGATGGACAGGGGAGGTTCTTC. This translates into CASSEDGQGRFF.

The CDR3 sequence: CAISEGSGGGAWETQYF. CDR3 nucleotides: TGTGCCATCAGTGAAGGTTCCGGCGGGGGGGCTTGGGAGACCCAGTACTTC. This rearrangement joins TRBV10-3 to TRBJ2-5; 9 nucleotides agree with TRBD2. The CDR3 is made up of 17 amino acids. V trimming: 3 bases; J trimming: 5 bases; junction bases outside the gene matches: 13. In germline, CDR1 is ENHRY, CDR2 SYGVKD.

The J gene is TRBJ2-7, the V gene TRBV12-3 or TRBV12-4; D is perhaps TRBD2 (6 bases). CDR3 length equals 12 residues. Trimming stripped 5 bases from V and 5 bases from J, with 10 bases between. The CDR3 nucleotides read TGTGCCAGCAGTGGGGCGGGGCACGAGCAGTACTTC. This encodes CASSGAGHEQYF.

The chain is built from TRBV7-3 and TRBJ2-3, with D possibly TRBD1 on 6 matching bases. Trimming left V 5 bases short and J 0 bases short, with 12 bases between. The germline gives CDR1 SGHTA, CDR2 FQGTGA. The CDR3 length is 15 residues. The CDR3 reads CASSHTGQSTDTQYF. The CDR3 DNA is TGTGCCAGCAGCCACACGGGACAAAGCACAGATACGCAGTATTTT.